This TCR beta chain stems from a study of CD8+ T cells in alopecia areata. This CDR3 is 11 amino acids long. V lost 7 bases, J lost 4 bases, and 2 bases lay in between. Germline CDR1 MNHEY, CDR2 SMNVEV (reference sequence). It was cDNA, reverse transcribed from extracted RNA, that served as the sequencing template. Assay used: immunoSEQ multiplex PCR; TCRdb lists only in-frame clones, some missing. Found here are around 50,000 clones, around 97% of them singletons; the top ten hold roughly 24%. The table lists this clone with a count of one. Researchers gathered lesional scalp punch biopsies and peripheral blood from patients with alopecia areata.

The sample consisted of CD8+ T cells sorted from blood, taken at week 0. The V and J genes are TRBV27 and TRBJ2-6; D is unclear. This clonotype originated in a human donor with alopecia areata. The chain's CDR3 is CASKGANVLTF. DNA for the CDR3: TGTGCCAGCAAGGGGGCCAACGTCCTGACTTTC.